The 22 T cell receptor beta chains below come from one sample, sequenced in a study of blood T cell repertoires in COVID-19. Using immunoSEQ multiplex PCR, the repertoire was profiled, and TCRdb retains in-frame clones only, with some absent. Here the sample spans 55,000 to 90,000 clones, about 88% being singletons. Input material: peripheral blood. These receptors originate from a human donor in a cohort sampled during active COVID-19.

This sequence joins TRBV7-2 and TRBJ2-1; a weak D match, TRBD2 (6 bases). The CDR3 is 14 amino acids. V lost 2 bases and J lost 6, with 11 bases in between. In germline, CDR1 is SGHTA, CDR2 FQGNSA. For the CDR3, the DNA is TGTGCCAGCAGCTTACAGGGAGGCAGCAATGAGCAGTTCTTC. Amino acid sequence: CASSLQGGSNEQFF.

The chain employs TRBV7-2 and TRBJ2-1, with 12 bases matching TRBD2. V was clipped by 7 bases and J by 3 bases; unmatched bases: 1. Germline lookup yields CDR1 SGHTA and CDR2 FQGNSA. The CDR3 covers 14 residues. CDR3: CASKLAGGYNEQFF. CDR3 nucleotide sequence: TGTGCCAGCAAACTAGCGGGAGGCTACAATGAGCAGTTCTTC.

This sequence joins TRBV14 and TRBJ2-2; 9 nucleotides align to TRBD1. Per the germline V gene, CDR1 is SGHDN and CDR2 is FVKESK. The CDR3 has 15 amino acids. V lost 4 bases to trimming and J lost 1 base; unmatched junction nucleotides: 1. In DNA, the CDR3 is TGTGCCAGCAGCCTGGACAGGGGGAACACCGGGGAGCTGTTTTTT. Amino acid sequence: CASSLDRGNTGELFF.

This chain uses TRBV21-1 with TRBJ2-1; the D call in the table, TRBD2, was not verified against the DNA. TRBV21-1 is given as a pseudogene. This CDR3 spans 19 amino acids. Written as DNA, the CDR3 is TGTGCCAGCAGCAAAGCAGGCGGGGGTCTAGCCCTCCCCTACAATGAGCAGTTCTTC. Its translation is CASSKAGGGLALPYNEQFF.

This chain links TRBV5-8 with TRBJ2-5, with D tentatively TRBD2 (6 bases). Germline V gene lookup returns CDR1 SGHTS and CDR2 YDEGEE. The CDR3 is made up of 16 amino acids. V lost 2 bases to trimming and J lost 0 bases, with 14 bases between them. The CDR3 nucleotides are TGTGCCAGCAGCTTAGGAGGGGTTAATTACCAAGAGACCCAGTACTTC. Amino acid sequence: CASSLGGVNYQETQYF.

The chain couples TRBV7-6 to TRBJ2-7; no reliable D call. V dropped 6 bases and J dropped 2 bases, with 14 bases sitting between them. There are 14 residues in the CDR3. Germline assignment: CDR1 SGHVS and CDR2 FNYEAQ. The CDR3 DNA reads TGTGCCAGCAGACTCGCCGGGTCACCCTACGAGCAGTACTTC. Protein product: CASRLAGSPYEQYF.

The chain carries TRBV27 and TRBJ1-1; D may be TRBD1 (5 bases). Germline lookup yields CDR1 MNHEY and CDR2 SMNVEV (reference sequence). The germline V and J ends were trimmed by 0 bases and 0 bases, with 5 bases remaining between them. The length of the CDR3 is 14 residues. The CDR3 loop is CASSLSGLNTEAFF. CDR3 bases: TGTGCCAGCAGTTTATCGGGGCTGAACACTGAAGCTTTCTTT.

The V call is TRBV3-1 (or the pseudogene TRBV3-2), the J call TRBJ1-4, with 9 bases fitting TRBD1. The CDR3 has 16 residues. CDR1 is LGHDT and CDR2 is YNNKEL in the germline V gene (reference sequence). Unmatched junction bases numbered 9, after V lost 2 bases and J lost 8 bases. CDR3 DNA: TGTGCCAGCAGCCAACTCTTACAGGGGGCCAGGGAAAAACTGTTTTTT. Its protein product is CASSQLLQGAREKLFF.

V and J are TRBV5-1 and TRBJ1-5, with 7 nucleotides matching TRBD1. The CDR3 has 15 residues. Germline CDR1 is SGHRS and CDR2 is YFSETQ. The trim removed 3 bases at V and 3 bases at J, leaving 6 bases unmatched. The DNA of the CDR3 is TGCGCCAGCAGCTCCGGACAGGCGGACAATCAGCCCCAGCATTTT. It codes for CASSSGQADNQPQHF.

The CDR3 sequence: CASSPHRDRGPTATEAFF. The CDR3 nucleotides read TGTGCCAGCAGCCCCCACCGGGACAGGGGCCCCACGGCCACTGAAGCTTTCTTT. The chain couples TRBV11-3 to TRBJ1-1, with 10 bases lining up with TRBD1. The V segment lost 5 bases and the J segment 4 bases; nucleotides outside the gene matches: 16. The CDR3 totals 18 residues. CDR1 and CDR2 from the germline V gene are SGHNT and YENEEA.

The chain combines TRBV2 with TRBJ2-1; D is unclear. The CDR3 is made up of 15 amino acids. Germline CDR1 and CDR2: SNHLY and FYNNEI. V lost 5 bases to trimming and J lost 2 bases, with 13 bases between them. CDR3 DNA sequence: TGTGCCAGCAGTCTGAGTCCTCCTACCTACAATGAGCAGTTCTTC. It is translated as CASSLSPPTYNEQFF.

The CDR3 loop is CASSSRPGQTFYEQYF. As DNA, the CDR3 is TGTGCCAGCAGTTCGCGGCCTGGACAGACTTTCTACGAGCAGTACTTC. This rearrangement joins TRBV28 to TRBJ2-7; maybe TRBD1 (6 bases). This CDR3 comprises 16 residues. CDR1 and CDR2 from the germline V gene are MDHEN and SYDVKM. Trimming took 4 bases from V and 3 from J, leaving 19 bases between them.

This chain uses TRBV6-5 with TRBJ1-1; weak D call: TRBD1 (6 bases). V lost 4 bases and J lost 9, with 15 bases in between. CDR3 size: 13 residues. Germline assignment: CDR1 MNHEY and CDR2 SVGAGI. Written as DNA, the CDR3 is TGTGCCAGCAGTTCAGGGGCGTCCGGGAAAGCTTTCTTT. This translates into CASSSGASGKAFF.

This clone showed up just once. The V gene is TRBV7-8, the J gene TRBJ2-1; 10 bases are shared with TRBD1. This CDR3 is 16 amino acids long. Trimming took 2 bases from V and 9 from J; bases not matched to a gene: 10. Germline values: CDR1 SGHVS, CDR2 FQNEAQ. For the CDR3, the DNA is TGTGCCAGCAGCTTATTACGGGACAGGGGCCCAGGTGAGCAGTTCTTC. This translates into CASSLLRDRGPGEQFF. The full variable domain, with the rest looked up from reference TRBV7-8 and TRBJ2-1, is GAGVSQSPRYKVAKRGQDVALRCDPISGHVSLFWYQQALGQGPEFLTYFQNEAQLDKSGLPSDRFFAERPEGSVSTLKIQRTQQEDSAVYLCASSLLRDRGPGEQFFGPGTRLTVL.

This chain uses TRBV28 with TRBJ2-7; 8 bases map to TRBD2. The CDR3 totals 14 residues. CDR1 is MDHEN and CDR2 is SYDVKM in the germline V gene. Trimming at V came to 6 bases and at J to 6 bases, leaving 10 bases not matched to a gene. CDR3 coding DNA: TGTGCCAGCAGGCCAAGCGGGAGCCTTTTCGAGCAGTACTTC. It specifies CASRPSGSLFEQYF.

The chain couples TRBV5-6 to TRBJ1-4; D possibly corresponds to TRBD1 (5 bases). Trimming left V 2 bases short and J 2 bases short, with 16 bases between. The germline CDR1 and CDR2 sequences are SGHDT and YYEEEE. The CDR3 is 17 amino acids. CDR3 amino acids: CASSFGQGLATNEKLFF. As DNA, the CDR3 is TGTGCCAGCAGCTTTGGGCAGGGCCTCGCGACTAATGAAAAACTGTTTTTT.

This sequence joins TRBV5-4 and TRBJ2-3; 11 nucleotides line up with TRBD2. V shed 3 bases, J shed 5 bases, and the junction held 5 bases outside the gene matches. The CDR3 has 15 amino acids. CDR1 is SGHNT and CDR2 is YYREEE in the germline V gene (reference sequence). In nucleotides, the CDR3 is TGTGCCAGCAGCTCGACTAGCGGGGCGGGAGATACGCAGTATTTT. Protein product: CASSSTSGAGDTQYF.

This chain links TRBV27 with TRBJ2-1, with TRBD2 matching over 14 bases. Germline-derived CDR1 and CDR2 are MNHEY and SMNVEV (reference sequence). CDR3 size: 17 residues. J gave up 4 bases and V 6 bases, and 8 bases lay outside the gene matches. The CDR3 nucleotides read TGTGCCAGCAGCTTCGGGACTAGCGGGAGTCGATACAATGAGCAGTTCTTC. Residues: CASSFGTSGSRYNEQFF.

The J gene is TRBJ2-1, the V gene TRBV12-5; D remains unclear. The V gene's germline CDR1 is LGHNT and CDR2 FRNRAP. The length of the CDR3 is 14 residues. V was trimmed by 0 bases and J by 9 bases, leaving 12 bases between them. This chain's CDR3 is CASGLVPLLSEQFF. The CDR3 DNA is TGTGCTAGTGGTTTGGTACCCCTATTATCTGAGCAGTTCTTC.

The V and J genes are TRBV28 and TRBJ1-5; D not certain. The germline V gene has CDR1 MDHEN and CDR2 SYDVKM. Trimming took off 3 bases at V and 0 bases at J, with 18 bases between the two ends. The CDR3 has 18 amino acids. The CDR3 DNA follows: TGTGCCAGCAGTTTGCCAAGTGTCGGGGTTACTAGCAATCAGCCCCAGCATTTT. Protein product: CASSLPSVGVTSNQPQHF. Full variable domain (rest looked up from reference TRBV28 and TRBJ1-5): DVKVTQSSRYLVKRTGEKVFLECVQDMDHENMFWYRQDPGLGLRLIYFSYDVKMKEKGDIPEGYSVSREKKERFSLILESASTNQTSMYLCASSLPSVGVTSNQPQHFGDGTRLSIL.

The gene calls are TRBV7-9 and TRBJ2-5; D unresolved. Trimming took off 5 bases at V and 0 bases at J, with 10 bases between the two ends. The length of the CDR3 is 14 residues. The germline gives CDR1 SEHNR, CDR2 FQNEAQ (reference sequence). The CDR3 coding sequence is TGTGCCAGCAGCGGAGACGGCTACCAAGAGACCCAGTACTTC. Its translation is CASSGDGYQETQYF.

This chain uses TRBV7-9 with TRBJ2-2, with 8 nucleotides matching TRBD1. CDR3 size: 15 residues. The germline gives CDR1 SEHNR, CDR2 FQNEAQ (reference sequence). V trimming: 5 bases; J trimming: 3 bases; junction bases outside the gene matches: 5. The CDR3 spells CASSQGAVYTGELFF. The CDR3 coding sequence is TGTGCCAGCAGCCAGGGGGCCGTATACACCGGGGAGCTGTTTTTT. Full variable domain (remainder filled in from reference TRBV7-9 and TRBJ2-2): DTGVSQNPRHKITKRGQNVTFRCDPISEHNRLYWYRQTLGQGPEFLTYFQNEAQLEKSRLLSDRFSAERPKGSFSTLEIQRTEQGDSAMYLCASSQGAVYTGELFFGEGSRLTVL.